This T cell receptor (beta chain) stems from a study of identical twins. This clonotype was counted many times. Trimming took 6 bases from V and 6 from J; bases not matched to a gene: 7. From germline, CDR1 is ENHRY and CDR2 SYGVKD. The CDR3 contains 14 residues. TCRdb processed the 5' RACE reads anew with MiXCR; each CDR3 protein has one entry. The sample yields hundreds of thousands of distinct CDR3 sequences, approximately 6.1% seen once. The chain recombines TRBV10-3 with TRBJ2-1; 8 bases map to TRBD2. The specimen was naive T cells sorted from blood. This receptor was taken from a man in his late teens or twenties in good health. The CDR3, as DNA: TGTGCCATCAGGGTTGCCGGGACTAGCAATGAGCAGTTCTTC. Its protein product is CAIRVAGTSNEQFF.